These 27 T cell receptor beta chains originate from one sample sequenced in a study of T cell responses to AZD1222 COVID-19 vaccine. The method was immunoSEQ multiplex PCR; TCRdb's version includes in-frame clones alone and lacks a portion of them. The data contain more than 95,000 clones, 80% to 90% of them singletons. The sample consisted of peripheral blood, taken on day 0 of MenACWY control vaccination. These receptors were collected from an adult in good health.

The genes are TRBV28 and TRBJ1-1; D perhaps matches TRBD1 (5 bases). V lost 4 bases and J 1 base, leaving 13 bases between the germline ends. Per the germline V gene, CDR1 is MDHEN and CDR2 is SYDVKM. The CDR3 is 15 residues long. In nucleotides, the CDR3 is TGTGCCAGCAGTTCCCCGGGGCAGTCGAACACTGAAGCTTTCTTT. Protein sequence: CASSSPGQSNTEAFF.

This sequence joins TRBV9 and TRBJ2-7; no clear D gene. The CDR3 is 14 amino acids. In germline, CDR1 is SGDLS, CDR2 YYNGEE. V was cut by 3 bases and J by 5 bases, with 15 bases left in between. In DNA form, the CDR3 reads TGTGCCAGCAGCGCAAGGGAAGGTGACAACGAGCAGTACTTC. This codes for CASSAREGDNEQYF.

This sequence joins TRBV11-2 and TRBJ2-1; D not resolved. Germline CDR1 and CDR2: SGHAT and FQNNGV. V was shortened by 5 bases and J by 11 bases, with 16 bases between the two germline ends. The CDR3 loop spans 13 amino acids. CDR3 in amino acids: CASSQSFRVQQFF. DNA for the CDR3: TGTGCCAGCAGCCAGAGCTTTCGCGTCCAGCAGTTCTTC.

This rearrangement joins TRBV7-6 to TRBJ2-1; D unresolved. Germline V CDR1 and CDR2: SGHVS, FNYEAQ. The germline V and J ends were trimmed by 2 bases and 5 bases, with 1 base remaining between them. The CDR3 is 11 amino acids. CDR3 coding DNA: TGTGCCAGCAGCTTAAACAATGAGCAGTTCTTC. Translated: CASSLNNEQFF.

The chain is built from TRBV15 and TRBJ2-7, with a weak D call TRBD2 (7 bases). V was shortened by 0 bases and J by 6 bases, with 15 bases between the two germline ends. Germline CDR1 is LNHNV and CDR2 is YYDKDF (reference sequence). The CDR3 runs 15 residues. The CDR3 protein is CATSRDQGLAGEQYF. The DNA for the CDR3 is TGTGCCACCAGCAGAGATCAGGGGTTAGCGGGCGAGCAGTACTTC.

The chain carries TRBV7-3 and TRBJ1-1; 7 bases are shared with TRBD1. CDR1 and CDR2 from the germline V gene are SGHTA and FQGTGA. The CDR3 totals 16 residues. V dropped 5 bases and J dropped 0; count of bases not matched to a gene: 9. The CDR3 DNA follows: TGTGCCAGCAGCACCGCACAGGGGCTTATGAACACTGAAGCTTTCTTT. As protein: CASSTAQGLMNTEAFF. The full variable domain, completed using reference TRBV7-3 and TRBJ1-1, is GAGVSQTPSNKVTEKGKYVELRCDPISGHTALYWYRQSLGQGPEFLIYFQGTGAADDSGLPNDRFFAVRPEGSVSTLKIQRTERGDSAVYLCASSTAQGLMNTEAFFGQGTRLTVV.

V is TRBV4-2 and J is TRBJ1-2; 7 positions match TRBD1. The junction had 9 bases not matched to a gene; V was cut back by 0 bases and J by 8 bases. There are 15 residues in the CDR3. Germline CDR1 LGHNA, CDR2 YNFKEQ. The CDR3 reads CASSQDSRQGGGYTF. CDR3 nucleotides: TGTGCCAGCAGCCAAGATAGTAGACAGGGTGGCGGCTACACCTTC.

The J gene is TRBJ2-3, the V gene TRBV29-1, with TRBD2 identical over 9 bases. The CDR3 is 15 amino acids. V trimming: 3 bases; J trimming: 8 bases; junction bases outside the gene matches: 12. Germline CDR1 and CDR2: SQVTM and ANQGSEA. CDR3 sequence: CSVESFAGGPFTQYF. In DNA, the CDR3 is TGCAGCGTTGAGTCCTTTGCGGGGGGGCCGTTTACGCAGTATTTT.

The chain recombines TRBV10-3 with TRBJ1-5; D possibly corresponds to TRBD1 (5 bases). The V gene's germline CDR1 is ENHRY and CDR2 SYGVKD. V lost 2 bases to trimming and J lost 4 bases, with 9 bases between them. The CDR3 totals 14 residues. CDR3 sequence reads: CAISEGGENQPQHF. CDR3 sequence (DNA): TGTGCCATCAGTGAGGGGGGAGAGAATCAGCCCCAGCATTTT.

The chain joins TRBV5-1 to TRBJ2-3; TRBD1 might be the D (6 bases). The germline CDR1 and CDR2 sequences are SGHRS and YFSETQ. The CDR3 sequence is 15 residues long. The V and J ends lost 0 bases and 1 base respectively, with 9 bases between them. CDR3 sequence: CASSLVEGGTDTQYF. The CDR3, as DNA: TGCGCCAGCAGCTTGGTTGAGGGGGGCACAGATACGCAGTATTTT. Supplemented by reference TRBV5-1 and TRBJ2-3, the full variable domain reads KAGVTQTPRYLIKTRGQQVTLSCSPISGHRSVSWYQQTPGQGLQFLFEYFSETQRNKGNFPGRFSGRQFSNSRSEMNVSTLELGDSALYLCASSLVEGGTDTQYFGPGTRLTVL.

This clone has only one observation. The chain carries TRBV2 and TRBJ2-7, with D maybe TRBD1 (6 bases). V was cut by 6 bases and J by 3 bases, with 24 bases left in between. The germline V gene encodes CDR1 SNHLY and CDR2 FYNNEI. The CDR3 sequence is 17 residues long. The CDR3, as DNA: TGTGCCAGCAGCCCATTAACATGGGCAGGGGTCAGCTACGAGCAGTACTTC. Its protein product is CASSPLTWAGVSYEQYF.

This chain connects TRBV3-1 (or the pseudogene TRBV3-2) to TRBJ2-7; TRBD2 matches 7 bases. Germline V lookup: CDR1 LGHDT, CDR2 YNNKEL (reference sequence). The CDR3 contains 14 residues. J was trimmed by 3 bases and V by 3 bases; bases with no gene match: 5. The CDR3 is CASSHWERGYEQYF. In nucleotides, the CDR3 is TGTGCCAGCAGCCATTGGGAGCGGGGCTACGAGCAGTACTTC.

In nucleotides, the CDR3 is TGTGCCAGCAGCTTGGTGGCTAGCGGGGGGTCCTACAATGAGCAGTTCTTC. Translation gives CASSLVASGGSYNEQFF. The J gene is TRBJ2-1, the V gene TRBV5-5; 11 nucleotides agree with TRBD2. CDR1 and CDR2 from the germline V gene are SGHKS and YYEKEE (reference sequence). After removal of 0 bases from V and 1 base from J, the junction contained 3 bases not matched to a gene. This CDR3 comprises 17 residues.

The V call is TRBV9, the J call TRBJ2-7, with 15 bases aligning to TRBD2. The germline V gene has CDR1 SGDLS and CDR2 YYNGEE. This CDR3 contains 17 residues. V gave up 0 bases and J gave up 4 bases; unmatched junction bases: 5. This chain's CDR3 is CASSVGTSGGASYEQYF. The CDR3 DNA reads as TGTGCCAGCAGCGTAGGGACTAGCGGGGGGGCCTCGTACGAGCAGTACTTC.

The chain is built from TRBV7-6 and TRBJ2-5; 12 bases line up with TRBD2. The V gene end was trimmed by 0 bases and the J gene end by 4 bases; junction bases not matched to a gene: 6. CDR1 is SGHVS, CDR2 FNYEAQ, per germline. This CDR3 contains 17 residues. Here the CDR3 DNA reads TGTGCCAGCAGCTTAGCCCCACTAGCGGGGGGAGGAGAGACCCAGTACTTC. Amino acids: CASSLAPLAGGGETQYF.

This chain joins TRBV18 and TRBJ2-1, with 8 bases aligning to TRBD1. Losses at the gene ends were 5 bases for V and 10 bases for J; bases not matched to a gene: 4. The CDR3 is 12 residues long. Germline loops: CDR1 KGHSH, CDR2 LQKENI. The CDR3 DNA reads as TGTGCCAGCTCAGGACAGGGCCTAGAGCAGTTCTTC. It translates to CASSGQGLEQFF.

In nucleotides, the CDR3 is TGTGCCAGCAGCTTGGGGGACAGGGGAACTGAAGCTTTCTTT. Its translation is CASSLGDRGTEAFF. V is TRBV5-6 and J is TRBJ1-1; 10 bases map to TRBD1. Germline CDR1 and CDR2: SGHDT and YYEEEE. V lost 0 bases, J lost 5 bases, and 1 base stayed unmatched. This CDR3 has 14 residues.

The chain employs TRBV20-1 and TRBJ2-1, with a tentative D call TRBD2 (7 bases). Germline V gives CDR1 DFQATT, CDR2 SNEGSKA (reference sequence). This CDR3 comprises 14 residues. V lost 3 bases and J 5 bases, leaving 14 bases between the germline ends. DNA of the CDR3: TGCAGTGCTAGTTCCACGGGGGGCCACAATGAGCAGTTCTTC. Translation gives CSASSTGGHNEQFF.

J is TRBJ2-3 and V is TRBV3-1 (or the pseudogene TRBV3-2); D gene uncertain. Deletions cut 4 bases from V and 8 bases from J, with 13 bases between. The CDR3 has 13 residues. From germline, CDR1 is LGHDT and CDR2 YNNKEL (reference sequence). CDR3 coding DNA: TGTGCCAGCAGCCCCTCCACCGTTGGTACGCAGTATTTT. It yields the protein CASSPSTVGTQYF.

The CDR3 DNA sequence: TGTGCCAGCAGATCCCCTACAGGGAAAGAGACCCAGTACTTC. It codes for CASRSPTGKETQYF. V gene TRBV2 combines with J gene TRBJ2-5; TRBD1 might be the D (6 bases). Germline V gene data show CDR1 as SNHLY and CDR2 as FYNNEI. CDR3 size: 14 residues. V was trimmed by 6 bases and J by 3 bases, leaving 14 bases between them. The complete variable domain, with remaining parts taken from reference TRBV2 and TRBJ2-5, reads EPEVTQTPSHQVTQMGQEVILRCVPISNHLYFYWYRQILGQKVEFLVSFYNNEISEKSEIFDDQFSVERPDGSNFTLKIRSTKLEDSAMYFCASRSPTGKETQYFGPGTRLLVL.

The V gene is TRBV5-4, the J gene TRBJ1-1; D perhaps matches TRBD1 (5 bases). CDR1 and CDR2 from the germline V gene are SGHNT and YYREEE (reference sequence). The CDR3 is 15 residues long. With 2 bases removed from V and 1 base from J, the gap between germline ends came to 12 bases. This CDR3 reads CASSFIGASNTEAFF. The CDR3 coding sequence is TGTGCCAGCAGCTTCATAGGGGCGTCGAACACTGAAGCTTTCTTT.

The chain recombines TRBV19 with TRBJ1-5; D is unresolved. From germline, CDR1 is LNHDA and CDR2 SQIVND (reference sequence). V dropped 5 bases and J dropped 3 bases, with 11 bases sitting between them. The CDR3 extends over 14 amino acids. CDR3 sequence reads: CASSPSASNQPQHF. CDR3 in DNA: TGTGCCAGTAGTCCTTCGGCTTCCAATCAGCCCCAGCATTTT.

The rearrangement links TRBV5-1 to TRBJ2-1; D not certain. The germline V gene encodes CDR1 SGHRS and CDR2 YFSETQ. This CDR3 is built from 15 residues. Trimming removed 0 bases from V and 4 bases from J, with 11 bases in between. The CDR3 reads CASSLGQFLYNEQFF. The CDR3 DNA follows: TGCGCCAGCAGCTTGGGGCAGTTCCTATACAATGAGCAGTTCTTC.

The chain combines TRBV7-8 with TRBJ1-5; D is undetermined. CDR1 is SGHVS, CDR2 FQNEAQ, per germline. V gave up 3 bases and J gave up 4 bases, with 7 bases separating them. The CDR3 length is 13 residues. The CDR3 loop is CASSFALNQPQHF. CDR3 bases: TGTGCCAGCAGCTTCGCTCTTAATCAGCCCCAGCATTTT. The full variable domain, its missing parts supplied by reference TRBV7-8 and TRBJ1-5, is GAGVSQSPRYKVAKRGQDVALRCDPISGHVSLFWYQQALGQGPEFLTYFQNEAQLDKSGLPSDRFFAERPEGSVSTLKIQRTQQEDSAVYLCASSFALNQPQHFGDGTRLSIL.

This sequence joins TRBV19 and TRBJ1-5; D perhaps matches TRBD1 (5 bases). The germline V gene encodes CDR1 LNHDA and CDR2 SQIVND (reference sequence). Deletions cut 4 bases from V and 5 bases from J, with 18 bases between. The CDR3 runs to 16 residues. This CDR3 is CASSRGRVSGDQPQHF. The CDR3 DNA reads as TGTGCCAGTAGTAGAGGGCGAGTATCGGGGGATCAGCCCCAGCATTTT.

The chain is built from TRBV14 and TRBJ2-6, with D perhaps matching TRBD1 (5 bases). V was clipped by 1 base and J by 1 base, with 8 bases between them. Germline V CDR1 and CDR2: SGHDN, FVKESK. CDR3 length equals 16 residues. The chain's CDR3 is CASSQGGFSGANVLTF. Written as DNA, the CDR3 is TGTGCCAGCAGCCAAGGGGGCTTTTCTGGGGCCAACGTCCTGACTTTC. Complete variable domain (other parts from reference TRBV14 and TRBJ2-6): EAGVTQFPSHSVIEKGQTVTLRCDPISGHDNLYWYRRVMGKEIKFLLHFVKESKQDESGMPNNRFLAERTGGTYSTLKVQPAELEDSGVYFCASSQGGFSGANVLTFGAGSRLTVL.

J is TRBJ2-3 and V is TRBV13; TRBD1 matches 8 bases. Germline V gives CDR1 PRHDT, CDR2 FYEKMQ (reference sequence). V was pared by 2 bases and J by 3 bases, with 4 bases of the junction left unmatched. The CDR3 contains 15 residues. CDR3: CASSLPQGATDTQYF. Here the CDR3 DNA reads TGTGCCAGCAGCTTACCCCAGGGGGCAACAGATACGCAGTATTTT. Drawing the rest from reference TRBV13 and TRBJ2-3, the complete variable domain is AAGVIQSPRHLIKEKRETATLKCYPIPRHDTVYWYQQGPGQDPQFLISFYEKMQSDKGSIPDRFSAQQFSDYHSELNMSSLELGDSALYFCASSLPQGATDTQYFGPGTRLTVL.